The 22 T cell receptor beta chains listed next were all sequenced from one sample in a study of blood T cell repertoires in COVID-19. TCRdb keeps only in-frame clones here, not all; method: immunoSEQ multiplex PCR. The sample has around 420,000 clones, roughly 86% seen once. The sequenced sample consisted of PBMCs or T cells enriched from blood (not recorded which). Source of these receptors: a woman in her 40s with acute COVID-19.

On this clone itself: The same CDR3 arises from other DNA sequences in this sample as well. This chain connects TRBV7-9 to TRBJ1-2; tentatively, D is TRBD1 (6 bases). Per the germline V gene, CDR1 is SEHNR and CDR2 is FQNEAQ (reference sequence). Trimming cost V 6 bases and J 2 bases, with 10 bases left between them. The CDR3 has 13 amino acids. CDR3 in amino acids: CASSPTGNYGYTF. In DNA, the CDR3 is TGTGCCAGCAGTCCTACAGGGAACTATGGCTACACCTTC.

The gene calls are TRBV4-1 and TRBJ1-1; D remains unclear. The germline V gene has CDR1 MGHRA and CDR2 YSYEKL. The CDR3 is 15 amino acids. Trimming stripped 1 base from V and 3 bases from J, with 12 bases between. CDR3 in amino acids: CASSQGAGLDTEAFF. In nucleotides, the CDR3 is TGCGCCAGCAGCCAAGGGGCTGGGTTGGACACTGAAGCTTTCTTT.

The V and J genes are TRBV4-2 and TRBJ1-6; 8 bases are a match to TRBD1. This CDR3 is 18 amino acids long. Germline V gives CDR1 LGHNA, CDR2 YNFKEQ. V trimming: 2 bases; J trimming: 0 bases; junction bases outside the gene matches: 6. CDR3 protein: CASSQSNRGSSYNSPLHF. CDR3 DNA sequence: TGTGCCAGCAGCCAATCCAACAGGGGGAGCTCCTATAATTCACCCCTCCACTTT.

The gene calls are TRBV3-1 (or the pseudogene TRBV3-2) and TRBJ2-1; tentatively, D is TRBD1 (6 bases). Trimming took 2 bases from V and 14 from J, leaving 16 bases between them. Germline values: CDR1 LGHDT, CDR2 YNNKEL (reference sequence). The CDR3 spans 13 residues. The CDR3 nucleotides read TGTGCCAGCAGCCAATTAGAGGGGGACCCCGAGTTCTTC. It is translated as CASSQLEGDPEFF.

The chain has TRBV15 and TRBJ1-5, with a weak D call TRBD1 (5 bases). The CDR3 is 13 residues long. The V end was cut by 6 bases, the J end by 6 bases, with 12 bases between. The germline V gene encodes CDR1 LNHNV and CDR2 YYDKDF (reference sequence). The CDR3 is CATRPGRGQPQHF. In DNA, the CDR3 is TGTGCCACCAGGCCAGGGAGGGGTCAGCCCCAGCATTTT.

This chain joins TRBV20-1 and TRBJ2-1, with TRBD1 matching 11 bases. The CDR3 totals 11 residues. From germline, CDR1 is DFQATT and CDR2 SNEGSKA (reference sequence). CDR3 in amino acids: CRAGLGQGEFF. In nucleotides, the CDR3 is TGCAGGGCCGGATTGGGACAGGGGGAGTTCTTC.

The chain uses TRBV6-5 and TRBJ1-3; possible D gene TRBD1, 6 bases. The CDR3 consists of 14 residues. V lost 6 bases and J 2 bases, leaving 11 bases between the germline ends. Looked up from germline, CDR1 is MNHEY and CDR2 is SVGAGI. The CDR3 loop is CASRLNRAGNTIYF. The CDR3 coding sequence is TGTGCCAGCAGACTTAACAGGGCTGGAAACACCATATATTTT.

This chain joins TRBV28 and TRBJ1-3; D unclear. The CDR3 loop spans 13 amino acids. Trimming left V 2 bases short and J 4 bases short, with 6 bases between. Germline CDR1 reads MDHEN; CDR2 reads SYDVKM. CDR3 in amino acids: CASSLGLGNTIYF. The CDR3 bases are TGTGCCAGCAGTTTAGGGCTAGGAAACACCATATATTTT.

This clone was seen only once. The chain carries TRBV24-1 and TRBJ1-5; unclear D gene. Germline V gene sequence: CDR1 KGHDR, CDR2 SFDVKD. This CDR3 comprises 13 residues. The V end lost 3 bases, the J end lost 7 bases, and 9 bases lay between the germline ends. CDR3 sequence (DNA): TGTGCCACCAGTGATCGGGGTGGCCAGCCCCAGCATTTT. Protein product: CATSDRGGQPQHF.

The chain employs TRBV18 and TRBJ1-2; D might be TRBD1 (5 bases). The germline gives CDR1 KGHSH, CDR2 LQKENI. This CDR3 is 14 amino acids long. Trimming stripped 6 bases from V and 2 bases from J, with 13 bases between. The CDR3 sequence: CASSPRDLNYGYTF. As DNA, the CDR3 is TGTGCCAGCTCCCCCAGGGATTTAAACTATGGCTACACCTTC.

This rearrangement joins TRBV5-5 to TRBJ2-5; D is perhaps TRBD2 (5 bases). In germline, CDR1 is SGHKS, CDR2 YYEKEE (reference sequence). CDR3 size: 14 residues. V shed 5 bases and J shed 3 bases, with 14 bases lying between them. The CDR3 loop reads CASSQTGFEETQYF. DNA of the CDR3: TGTGCCAGCAGTCAGACGGGGTTTGAAGAGACCCAGTACTTC. The full variable domain, in which reference TRBV5-5 and TRBJ2-5 provide the parts outside the CDR3, is DAGVTQSPTHLIKTRGQQVTLRCSPISGHKSVSWYQQVLGQGPQFIFQYYEKEERGRGNFPDRFSARQFPNYSSELNVNALLLGDSALYLCASSQTGFEETQYFGPGTRLLVL.

J is TRBJ2-2 and V is TRBV5-1; TRBD1 might be the D (6 bases). V lost 6 bases and J lost 1, with 7 bases in between. The CDR3 contains 13 residues. Per germline, CDR1 SGHRS and CDR2 YFSETQ. The CDR3 region has the DNA TGCGCCAGCACACAGGGGAACACCGGGGAGCTGTTTTTT. Translated: CASTQGNTGELFF. The complete variable domain, with remaining parts taken from reference TRBV5-1 and TRBJ2-2, reads KAGVTQTPRYLIKTRGQQVTLSCSPISGHRSVSWYQQTPGQGLQFLFEYFSETQRNKGNFPGRFSGRQFSNSRSEMNVSTLELGDSALYLCASTQGNTGELFFGEGSRLTVL.

V is TRBV4-1 and J is TRBJ2-3; 16 bases map to TRBD2. CDR1 is MGHRA, CDR2 YSYEKL, per germline. V trimming: 4 bases; J trimming: 1 base; junction bases outside the gene matches: 5. The CDR3 runs 18 residues. CDR3 bases: TGCGCCAGCAGCCCGGGACTAGCGGGGGGGCCTCGCACAGATACGCAGTATTTT. It specifies CASSPGLAGGPRTDTQYF.

This clone has more than one count but fewer than ten. V is TRBV19 and J is TRBJ2-1; D might be TRBD2 (7 bases). The V and J ends lost 6 bases and 6 bases respectively, with 18 bases between them. Germline V gene lookup returns CDR1 LNHDA and CDR2 SQIVND (reference sequence). The CDR3 is made up of 15 amino acids. The CDR3, as DNA: TGTGCCAGTAGGGCCTTAGGGGGGGGCCCCAATGAGCAGTTCTTC. Protein product: CASRALGGGPNEQFF. Full variable domain (rest looked up from reference TRBV19 and TRBJ2-1): DGGITQSPKYLFRKEGQNVTLSCEQNLNHDAMYWYRQDPGQGLRLIYYSQIVNDFQKGDIAEGYSVSREKKESFPLTVTSAQKNPTAFYLCASRALGGGPNEQFFGPGTRLTVL.

CDR3 in amino acids: CASSLEGGGRYNEQFF. CDR3 bases: TGCGCCAGCAGCTTGGAAGGCGGGGGTCGCTACAATGAGCAGTTCTTC. The chain uses TRBV5-1 and TRBJ2-1, with 7 nucleotides matching TRBD2. CDR1 SGHRS and CDR2 YFSETQ come from the germline V gene. This CDR3 has 16 amino acids. The V and J ends lost 0 bases and 3 bases, in that order; junction bases with no gene match: 6.

This clone has only one observation. The chain couples TRBV7-8 to TRBJ2-7; D perhaps matches TRBD1 (5 bases). Trimming removed 3 bases from V and 2 bases from J, with 11 bases in between. Germline CDR1 is SGHVS and CDR2 is FQNEAQ. The CDR3 consists of 14 residues. In nucleotides, the CDR3 is TGTGCCAGCAGCTTGCCTACAGGAGCCTACGAGCAGTACTTC. As protein: CASSLPTGAYEQYF.

The count of this clone is one. The gene calls are TRBV2 and TRBJ1-3; D remains ambiguous. This CDR3 region has 14 residues. V lost 6 bases and J 1 base, leaving 10 bases between the germline ends. Germline V gene data show CDR1 as SNHLY and CDR2 as FYNNEI. CDR3 DNA sequence: TGTGCCAGCAGCGAGGGCGTATCTGGAAACACCATATATTTT. Translated, it gives CASSEGVSGNTIYF.

The genes are TRBV6-5 and TRBJ2-2, with 10 bases lining up with TRBD1. Losses at the gene ends were 6 bases for V and 4 bases for J; bases not matched to a gene: 5. Per germline, CDR1 MNHEY and CDR2 SVGAGI. The CDR3 spans 15 residues. The CDR3 DNA sequence: TGTGCCAGCAGACCGACAGGGGGCGGCACCGGGGAGCTGTTTTTT. Amino acid sequence: CASRPTGGGTGELFF.

In nucleotides, the CDR3 is TGTGCCAGCAAGGGGTTGTTCATTCAGTACTTC. Translated: CASKGLFIQYF. V gene TRBV6-5 combines with J gene TRBJ2-4; possible D gene TRBD1, 5 bases. This CDR3 has 11 residues. Germline values: CDR1 MNHEY, CDR2 SVGAGI. The V end lost 7 bases, the J end lost 9 bases, and 10 bases lay between the germline ends.

V gene TRBV9 combines with J gene TRBJ2-7; the D gene is possibly TRBD2 (7 bases). V was clipped by 0 bases and J by 4 bases, with 14 bases between them. Germline-derived CDR1 and CDR2 are SGDLS and YYNGEE. The CDR3 length is 15 residues. CDR3 sequence (DNA): TGTGCCAGCAGCGTAGATGGGGGGGCAAGTTACGAGCAGTACTTC. Its translation is CASSVDGGASYEQYF.

DNA of the CDR3: TGTGCCAGCAGCCAAGAGCGGGACCCCAGGGGGACAGATACGCAGTATTTT. Translated: CASSQERDPRGTDTQYF. The rearrangement links TRBV14 to TRBJ2-3; D possibly corresponds to TRBD1 (7 bases). Germline values: CDR1 SGHDN, CDR2 FVKESK. V lost 0 bases to trimming and J lost 3 bases, with 16 bases between them. The CDR3 is 17 residues long.

The V and J genes are TRBV27 and TRBJ1-6, with a tentative D call TRBD1 (5 bases). Looked up from germline, CDR1 is MNHEY and CDR2 is SMNVEV (reference sequence). The V end was cut by 5 bases, the J end by 3 bases, with 14 bases between. The CDR3 extends over 16 amino acids. The CDR3 bases are TGTGCCAGCAGTCCATCCGACAGTTTCTATAATTCACCCCTCCACTTT. Translation gives CASSPSDSFYNSPLHF.